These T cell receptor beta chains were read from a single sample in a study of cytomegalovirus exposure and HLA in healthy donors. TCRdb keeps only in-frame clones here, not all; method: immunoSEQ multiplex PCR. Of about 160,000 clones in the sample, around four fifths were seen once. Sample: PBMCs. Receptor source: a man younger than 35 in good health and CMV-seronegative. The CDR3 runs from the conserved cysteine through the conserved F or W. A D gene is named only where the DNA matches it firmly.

CASSAGAKGNEQFF	TRBV5-1	TRBJ2-1	NA
CASSYKETRGNSPLHF	TRBV5-1	TRBJ1-6	NA
CASSQDLGVQMNTEAFF	TRBV4-3	TRBJ1-1	NA
CARGNRGTDTQYF	TRBV2	TRBJ2-3	NA
CASRPDVGTGDYNEQFF	TRBV9	TRBJ2-1	TRBD1
CSSSLPPWASGAYNEQFF	TRBV7-9	TRBJ2-1	TRBD2
CASSQGSGVTEAFF	TRBV5-1	TRBJ1-1	NA
CAINGGEDEQYF	TRBV10-3	TRBJ2-7	NA
CASRLNGGYTGELFF	TRBV7-3	TRBJ2-2	NA
CASSLGRTEAFF	TRBV11-3	TRBJ1-1	NA
CASSIEGTGGQETQYF	TRBV19	TRBJ2-5	TRBD1
CASSPGGGSTDTQYF	TRBV6-4	TRBJ2-3	NA
CASSDSSGGRYGYTF	TRBV6-4	TRBJ1-2	NA
CASSSGQDSYEQYF	TRBV7-2	TRBJ2-7	TRBD1
CATSRAYSSGANVLTF	TRBV7-2	TRBJ2-6	NA
CASSPFSDRANTGELFF	TRBV27	TRBJ2-2	NA
CASSFDRKNTEAFF	TRBV27	TRBJ1-1	NA
CASSLGPGDQETQYF	TRBV5-1	TRBJ2-5	NA
CASSEGTGGYHGYTF	TRBV7-8	TRBJ1-2	TRBD1
CASSLGQATYGYTF	TRBV5-1	TRBJ1-2	TRBD1
CASSPRAREGDYGYTF	TRBV7-9	TRBJ1-2	NA
CASSYGHGTGHGYTF	TRBV6-6	TRBJ1-2	TRBD1
CASSLGGTPYEQYF	TRBV11-2	TRBJ2-7	NA
CASSGPGEGSGVEQYF	TRBV6-1	TRBJ2-7	TRBD2
CASSVDSYTDTQYF	TRBV7-7	TRBJ2-3	NA
CASSPSPGPRETQYF	TRBV18	TRBJ2-5	NA
CASSQSSDRGQNEKLFF	TRBV16	TRBJ1-4	TRBD1
CASSLDSGGALETQYF	TRBV5-1	TRBJ2-5	TRBD2
CASSLSGADSYNEQFF	TRBV7-3	TRBJ2-1	NA
CASSEYRINQPQHF	TRBV10-1	TRBJ1-5	NA
CASSQGEDSKRTGYGYTF	TRBV4-1	TRBJ1-2	NA
CASSSGLANTGELFF	TRBV5-1	TRBJ2-2	TRBD2
CASSTGGPRGGEQYF	TRBV6-5	TRBJ2-7	TRBD2
CASTLAVYEKLFF	TRBV28	TRBJ1-4	NA
CASSQVGASPLHF	TRBV14	TRBJ1-6	NA
CASSFLLADSYNEQFF	TRBV27	NA	TRBD2
CASSSSGGSYEQYF	TRBV6-1	TRBJ2-7	TRBD2
CASNPIDNSNQPQHF	TRBV19	TRBJ1-5	NA
CASSPPGGIVLEAFF	TRBV18	TRBJ1-1	NA